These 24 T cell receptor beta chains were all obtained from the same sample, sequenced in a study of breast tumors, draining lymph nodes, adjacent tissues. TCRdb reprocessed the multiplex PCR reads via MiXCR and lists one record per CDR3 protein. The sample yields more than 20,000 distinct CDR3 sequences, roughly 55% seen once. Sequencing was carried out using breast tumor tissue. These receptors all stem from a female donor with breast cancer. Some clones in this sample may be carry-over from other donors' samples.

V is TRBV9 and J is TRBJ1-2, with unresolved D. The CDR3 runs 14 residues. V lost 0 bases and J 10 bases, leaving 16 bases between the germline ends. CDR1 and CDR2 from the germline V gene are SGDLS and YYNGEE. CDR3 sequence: CASSVAPTPAFYTF. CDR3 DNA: TGTGCCAGCAGCGTAGCCCCGACACCGGCCTTCTACACCTTC.

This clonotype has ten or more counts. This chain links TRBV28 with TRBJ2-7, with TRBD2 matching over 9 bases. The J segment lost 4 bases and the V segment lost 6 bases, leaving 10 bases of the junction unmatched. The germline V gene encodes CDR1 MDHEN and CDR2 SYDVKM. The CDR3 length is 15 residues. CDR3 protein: CASRPPGLALYEQYF. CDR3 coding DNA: TGTGCCAGCAGACCCCCGGGACTAGCATTATACGAGCAGTACTTC.

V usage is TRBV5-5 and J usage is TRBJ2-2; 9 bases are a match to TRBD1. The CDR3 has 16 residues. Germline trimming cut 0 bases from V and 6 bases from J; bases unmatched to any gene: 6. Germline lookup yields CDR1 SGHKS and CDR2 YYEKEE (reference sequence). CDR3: CASSLAGQGTAGELFF. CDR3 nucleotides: TGTGCCAGCAGCTTGGCCGGACAGGGGACGGCCGGGGAGCTGTTTTTT.

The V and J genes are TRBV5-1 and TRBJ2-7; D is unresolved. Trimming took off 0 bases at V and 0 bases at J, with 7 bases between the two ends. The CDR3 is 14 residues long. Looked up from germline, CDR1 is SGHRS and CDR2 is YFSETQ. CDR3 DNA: TGCGCCAGCAGCTTGGTTTGGGACTCCTACGAGCAGTACTTC. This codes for CASSLVWDSYEQYF.

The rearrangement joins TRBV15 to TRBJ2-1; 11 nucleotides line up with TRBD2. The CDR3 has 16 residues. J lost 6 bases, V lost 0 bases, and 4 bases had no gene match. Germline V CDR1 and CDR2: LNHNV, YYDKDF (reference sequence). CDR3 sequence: CATSRDLAGGLNEQFF. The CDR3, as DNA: TGTGCCACCAGCAGAGATCTAGCGGGAGGACTCAATGAGCAGTTCTTC.

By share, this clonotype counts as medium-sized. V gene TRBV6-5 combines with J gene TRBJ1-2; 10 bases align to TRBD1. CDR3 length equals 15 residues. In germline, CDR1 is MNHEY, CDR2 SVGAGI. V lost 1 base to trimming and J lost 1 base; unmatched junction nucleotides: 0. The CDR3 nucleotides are TGTGCCAGCAGTTACTGGACAGGGGGTAACTATGGCTACACCTTC. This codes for CASSYWTGGNYGYTF.

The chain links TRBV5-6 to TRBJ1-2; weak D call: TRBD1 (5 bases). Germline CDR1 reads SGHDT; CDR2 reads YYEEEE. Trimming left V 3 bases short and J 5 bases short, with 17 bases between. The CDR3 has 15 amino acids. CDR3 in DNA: TGTGCCAGCAGCTCGAAGGCCGCAGGGAGGTATGGCTACACCTTC. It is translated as CASSSKAAGRYGYTF.

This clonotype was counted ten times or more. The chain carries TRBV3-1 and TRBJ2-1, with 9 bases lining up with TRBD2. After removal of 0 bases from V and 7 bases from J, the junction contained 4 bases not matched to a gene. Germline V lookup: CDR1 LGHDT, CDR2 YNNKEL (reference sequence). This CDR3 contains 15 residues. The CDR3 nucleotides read TGTGCCAGCAGCCAAGATAGCGGGAGAACTAATGAGCAGTTCTTC. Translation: CASSQDSGRTNEQFF.

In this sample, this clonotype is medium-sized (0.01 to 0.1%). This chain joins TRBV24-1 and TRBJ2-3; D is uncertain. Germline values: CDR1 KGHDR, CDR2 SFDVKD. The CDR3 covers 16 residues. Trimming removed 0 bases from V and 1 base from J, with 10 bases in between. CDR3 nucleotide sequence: TGTGCCACCAGTGATTTGGCATTCTCGGGCACAGATACGCAGTATTTT. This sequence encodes CATSDLAFSGTDTQYF.

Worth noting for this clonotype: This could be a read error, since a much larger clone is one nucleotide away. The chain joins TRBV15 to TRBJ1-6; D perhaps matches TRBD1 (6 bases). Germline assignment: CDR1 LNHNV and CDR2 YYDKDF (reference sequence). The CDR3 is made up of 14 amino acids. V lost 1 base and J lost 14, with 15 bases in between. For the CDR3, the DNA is TGTGCCACCAGCAGAGTCGCGGGGGGCTCCACCCTCCACTTT. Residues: CATSRVAGGSTLHF.

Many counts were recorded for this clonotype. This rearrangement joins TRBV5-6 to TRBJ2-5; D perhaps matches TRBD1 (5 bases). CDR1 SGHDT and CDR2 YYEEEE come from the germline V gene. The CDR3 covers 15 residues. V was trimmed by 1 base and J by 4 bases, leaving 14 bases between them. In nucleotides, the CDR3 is TGTGCCAGCAGCTTGAGGGGAACCATGAGAGAGACCCAGTACTTC. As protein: CASSLRGTMRETQYF.

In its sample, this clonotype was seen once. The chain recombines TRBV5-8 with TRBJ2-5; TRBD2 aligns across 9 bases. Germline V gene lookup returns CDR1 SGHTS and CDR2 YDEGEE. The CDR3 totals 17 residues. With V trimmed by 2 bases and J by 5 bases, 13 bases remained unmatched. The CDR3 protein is CASSFGTSRPWTETQYF. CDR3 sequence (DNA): TGTGCCAGCAGCTTTGGGACTAGCAGACCATGGACGGAGACCCAGTACTTC.

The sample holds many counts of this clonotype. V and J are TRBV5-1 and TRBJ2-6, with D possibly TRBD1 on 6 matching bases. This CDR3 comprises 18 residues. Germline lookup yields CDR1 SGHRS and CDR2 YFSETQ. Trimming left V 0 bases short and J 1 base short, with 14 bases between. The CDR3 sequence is CASSLVGQLQSGANVLTF. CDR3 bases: TGCGCCAGCAGCTTGGTTGGACAGCTCCAATCTGGGGCCAACGTCCTGACTTTC.

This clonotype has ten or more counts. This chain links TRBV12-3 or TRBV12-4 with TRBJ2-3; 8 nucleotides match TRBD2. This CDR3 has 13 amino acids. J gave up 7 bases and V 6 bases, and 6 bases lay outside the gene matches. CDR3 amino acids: CASRQSGSNTQYF. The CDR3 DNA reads TGTGCCAGCAGACAAAGCGGGAGTAATACGCAGTATTTT.

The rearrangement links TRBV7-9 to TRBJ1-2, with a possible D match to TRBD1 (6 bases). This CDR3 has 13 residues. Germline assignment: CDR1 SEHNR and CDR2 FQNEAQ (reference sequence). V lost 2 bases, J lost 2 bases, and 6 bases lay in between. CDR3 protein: CASSLQGNYGYTF. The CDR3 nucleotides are TGTGCCAGCAGCTTACAGGGGAACTATGGCTACACCTTC.

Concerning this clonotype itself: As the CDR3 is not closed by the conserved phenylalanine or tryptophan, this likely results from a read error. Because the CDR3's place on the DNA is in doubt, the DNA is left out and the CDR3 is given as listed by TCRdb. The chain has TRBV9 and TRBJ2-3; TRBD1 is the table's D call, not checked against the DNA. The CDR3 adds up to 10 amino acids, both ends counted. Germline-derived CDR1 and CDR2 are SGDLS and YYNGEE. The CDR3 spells CASSVGWQGY.

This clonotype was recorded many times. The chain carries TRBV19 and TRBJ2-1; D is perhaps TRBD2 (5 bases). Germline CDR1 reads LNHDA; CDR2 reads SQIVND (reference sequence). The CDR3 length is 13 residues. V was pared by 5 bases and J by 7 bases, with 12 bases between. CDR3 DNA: TGTGCCAGTAGTGGGTTCGGGGTAAATGAGCAGTTCTTC. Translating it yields CASSGFGVNEQFF.

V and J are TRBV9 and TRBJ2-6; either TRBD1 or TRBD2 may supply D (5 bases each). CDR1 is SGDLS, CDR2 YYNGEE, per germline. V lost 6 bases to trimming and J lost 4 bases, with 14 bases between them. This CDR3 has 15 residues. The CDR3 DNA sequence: TGTGCCAGCAATGCAGAGGGGAACGGGGCCAACGTCCTGACTTTC. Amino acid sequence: CASNAEGNGANVLTF.

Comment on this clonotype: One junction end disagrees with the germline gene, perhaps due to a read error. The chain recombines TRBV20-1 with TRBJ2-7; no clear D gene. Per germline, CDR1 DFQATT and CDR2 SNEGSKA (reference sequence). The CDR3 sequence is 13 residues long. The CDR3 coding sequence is TGCAGTGCTAGAGTGGCCAAAACCTACGGGCAGTACTTC. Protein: CSARVAKTYGQYF.

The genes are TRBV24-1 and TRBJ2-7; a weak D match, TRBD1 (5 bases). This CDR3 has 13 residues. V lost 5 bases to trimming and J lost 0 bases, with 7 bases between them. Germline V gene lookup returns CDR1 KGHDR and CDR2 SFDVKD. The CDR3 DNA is TGTGCCACCAGTGCAGGGCTCTCCTACGAGCAGTACTTC. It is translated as CATSAGLSYEQYF.

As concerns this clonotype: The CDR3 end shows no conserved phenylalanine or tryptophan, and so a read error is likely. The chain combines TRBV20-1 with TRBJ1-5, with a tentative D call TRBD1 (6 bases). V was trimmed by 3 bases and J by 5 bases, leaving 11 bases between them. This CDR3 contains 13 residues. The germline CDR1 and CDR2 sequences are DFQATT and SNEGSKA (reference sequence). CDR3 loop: CSASARGHQPQHL. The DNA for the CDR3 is TGCAGTGCTAGTGCACGGGGGCATCAGCCCCAGCATCTT.

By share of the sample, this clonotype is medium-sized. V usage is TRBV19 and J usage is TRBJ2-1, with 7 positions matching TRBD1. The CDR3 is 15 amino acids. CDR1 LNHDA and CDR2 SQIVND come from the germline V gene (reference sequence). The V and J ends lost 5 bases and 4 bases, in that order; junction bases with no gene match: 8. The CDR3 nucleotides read TGTGCCAGTAGTGATCTCGGGACAGATTACAATGAGCAGTTCTTC. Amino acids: CASSDLGTDYNEQFF.

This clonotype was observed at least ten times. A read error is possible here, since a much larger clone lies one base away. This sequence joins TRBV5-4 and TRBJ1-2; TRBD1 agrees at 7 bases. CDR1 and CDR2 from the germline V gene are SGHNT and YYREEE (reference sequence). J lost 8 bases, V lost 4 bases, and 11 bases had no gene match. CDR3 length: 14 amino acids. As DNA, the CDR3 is TGTGCCAGCAGCCACGACAGGGCTGGTCGAGGCTACACCTTC. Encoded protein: CASSHDRAGRGYTF.

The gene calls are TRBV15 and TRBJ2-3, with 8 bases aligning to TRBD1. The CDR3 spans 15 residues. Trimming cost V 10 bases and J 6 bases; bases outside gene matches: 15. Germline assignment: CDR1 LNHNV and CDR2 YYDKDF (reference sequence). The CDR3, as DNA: TGTGCCAGCAGTGAAACAGGGGGTCTCTTGGATACGCAGTATTTT. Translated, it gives CASSETGGLLDTQYF.